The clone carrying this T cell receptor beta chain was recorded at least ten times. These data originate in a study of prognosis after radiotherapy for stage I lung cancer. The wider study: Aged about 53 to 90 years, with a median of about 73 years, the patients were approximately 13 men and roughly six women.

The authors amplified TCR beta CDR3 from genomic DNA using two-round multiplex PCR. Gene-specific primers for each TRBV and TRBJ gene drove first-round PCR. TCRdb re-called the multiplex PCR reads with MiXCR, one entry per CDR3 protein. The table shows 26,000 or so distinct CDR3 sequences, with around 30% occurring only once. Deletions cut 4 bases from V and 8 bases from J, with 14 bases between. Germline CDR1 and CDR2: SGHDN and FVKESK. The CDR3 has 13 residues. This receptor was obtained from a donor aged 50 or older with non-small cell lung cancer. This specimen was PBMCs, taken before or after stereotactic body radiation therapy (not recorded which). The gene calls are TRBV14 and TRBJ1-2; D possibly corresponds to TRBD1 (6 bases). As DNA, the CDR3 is TGTGCCAGCAGCCCAGATTGGACAGTAGGCTACACCTTC. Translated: CASSPDWTVGYTF. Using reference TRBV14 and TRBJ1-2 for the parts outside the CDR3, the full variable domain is EAGVTQFPSHSVIEKGQTVTLRCDPISGHDNLYWYRRVMGKEIKFLLHFVKESKQDESGMPNNRFLAERTGGTYSTLKVQPAELEDSGVYFCASSPDWTVGYTFGSGTRLTVV.